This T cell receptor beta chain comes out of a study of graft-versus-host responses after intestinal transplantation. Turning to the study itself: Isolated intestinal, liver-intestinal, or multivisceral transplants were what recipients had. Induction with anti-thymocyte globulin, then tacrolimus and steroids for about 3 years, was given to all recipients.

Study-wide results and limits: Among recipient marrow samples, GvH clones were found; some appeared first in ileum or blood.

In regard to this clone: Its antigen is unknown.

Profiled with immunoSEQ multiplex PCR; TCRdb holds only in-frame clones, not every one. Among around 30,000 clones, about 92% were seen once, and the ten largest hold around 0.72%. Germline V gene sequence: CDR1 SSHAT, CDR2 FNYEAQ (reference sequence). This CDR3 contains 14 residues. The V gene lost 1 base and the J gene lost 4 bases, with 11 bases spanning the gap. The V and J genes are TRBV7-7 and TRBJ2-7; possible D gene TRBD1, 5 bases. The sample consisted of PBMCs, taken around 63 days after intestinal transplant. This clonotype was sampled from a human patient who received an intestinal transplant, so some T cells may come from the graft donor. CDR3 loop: CASSLDVGEYEQYF. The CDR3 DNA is TGTGCCAGCAGCTTAGATGTAGGGGAATACGAGCAGTACTTC.